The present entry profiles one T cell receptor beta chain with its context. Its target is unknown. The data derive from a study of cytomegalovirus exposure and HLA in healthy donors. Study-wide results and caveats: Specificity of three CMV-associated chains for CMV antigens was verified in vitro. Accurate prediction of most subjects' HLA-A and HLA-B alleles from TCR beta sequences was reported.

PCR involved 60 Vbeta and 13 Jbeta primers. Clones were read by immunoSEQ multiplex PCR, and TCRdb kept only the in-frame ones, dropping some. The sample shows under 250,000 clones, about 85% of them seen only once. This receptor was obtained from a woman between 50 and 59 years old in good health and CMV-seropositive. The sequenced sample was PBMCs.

The CDR3 DNA reads TGTGCCAGCAGTTCCCGCGGGGGGAACACTGAAGCTTTCTTT. This sequence encodes CASSSRGGNTEAFF. This rearrangement joins TRBV28 to TRBJ1-1; D may be TRBD1 (5 bases). CDR3 length: 14 residues. The germline gives CDR1 MDHEN, CDR2 SYDVKM. Trimming removed 4 bases at V and 1 base at J, with 10 bases between.